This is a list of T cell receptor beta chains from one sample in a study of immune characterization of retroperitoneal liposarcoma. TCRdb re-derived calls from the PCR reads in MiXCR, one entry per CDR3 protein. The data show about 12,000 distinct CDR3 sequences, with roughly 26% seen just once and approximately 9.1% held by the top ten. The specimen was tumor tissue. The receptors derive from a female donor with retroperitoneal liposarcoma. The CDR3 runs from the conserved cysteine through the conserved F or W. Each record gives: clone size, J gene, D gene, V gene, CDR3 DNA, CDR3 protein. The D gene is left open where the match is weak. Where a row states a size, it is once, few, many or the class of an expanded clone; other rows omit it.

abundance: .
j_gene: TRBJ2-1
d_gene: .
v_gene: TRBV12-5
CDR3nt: TGTGCTAGTGGGCAACTTTTGGACAGGGAGGGAAAGACCCAGTTCTTC
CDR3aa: CASGQLLDREGKTQFF

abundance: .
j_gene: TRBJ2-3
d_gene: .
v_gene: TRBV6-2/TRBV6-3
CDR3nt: TGTGCCAGCAGTACGGGACACCGGATGCAGTATTTT
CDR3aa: CASSTGHRMQYF

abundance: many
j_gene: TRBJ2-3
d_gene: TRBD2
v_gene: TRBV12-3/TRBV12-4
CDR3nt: TGTGCCAGCAGCCTACGGAATGTTGTTCGTCTAGCGGGTTTACCGGGGGGAGATACGCAGTATTTT
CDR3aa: CASSLRNVVRLAGLPGGDTQYF

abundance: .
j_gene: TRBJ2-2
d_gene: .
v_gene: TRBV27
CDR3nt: TGTGCCAGCAGTTTCCTAGGAACCGGGGAGCTGTTTTTT
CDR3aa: CASSFLGTGELFF

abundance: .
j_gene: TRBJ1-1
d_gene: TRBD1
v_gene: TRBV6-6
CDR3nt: TGTGCCAGCAGTTACTCGAGGGGGACAGGGGGCAGTGGCACTGAAGCTTTCTTT
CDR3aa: CASSYSRGTGGSGTEAFF

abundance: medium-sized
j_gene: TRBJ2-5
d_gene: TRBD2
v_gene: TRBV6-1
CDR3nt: TGTGCCAGCAGGCCGGGACTAGCGGGAGTAGGAGAGACCCAGTACTTC
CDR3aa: CASRPGLAGVGETQYF

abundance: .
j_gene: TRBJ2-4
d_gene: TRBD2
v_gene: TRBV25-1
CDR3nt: TGTGCCAGCAGTGACCCCACAGCGGGAGGCCGGAATGAGCAGTACTTC
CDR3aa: CASSDPTAGGRNEQYF

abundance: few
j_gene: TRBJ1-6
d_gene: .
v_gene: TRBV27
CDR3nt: TGTGCCAGCAGTAGGGACACACGGTCACCCCTCCACTTT
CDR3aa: CASSRDTRSPLHF

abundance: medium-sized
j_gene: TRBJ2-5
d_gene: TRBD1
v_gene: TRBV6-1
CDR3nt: TGTGCCAGCGTCTGGACAGGACGAGAGACCCAGTACTTC
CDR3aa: CASVWTGRETQYF

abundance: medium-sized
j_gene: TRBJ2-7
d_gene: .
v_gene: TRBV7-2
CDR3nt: TGTGCCAGCAGCTTACGCCCTCTGTTCGAGCAGTACTTC
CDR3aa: CASSLRPLFEQYF

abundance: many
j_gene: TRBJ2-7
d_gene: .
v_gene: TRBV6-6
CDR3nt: TGTGCCAGCAGTTACGGCCGCTACAATGAGCAGTACTTC
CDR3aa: CASSYGRYNEQYF

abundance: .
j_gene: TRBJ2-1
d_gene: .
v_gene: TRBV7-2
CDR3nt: TGTGCCAGCAGCTTAGGTTACGGCGGATACAATGAGCAGTTCTTC
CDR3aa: CASSLGYGGYNEQFF

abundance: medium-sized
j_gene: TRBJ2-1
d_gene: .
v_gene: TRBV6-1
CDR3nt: TGTGCCAGCAGTGAAAGGGGGACAGAGCAGTTCTTC
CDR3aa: CASSERGTEQFF

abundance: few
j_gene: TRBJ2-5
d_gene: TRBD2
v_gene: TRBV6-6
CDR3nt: TGTGCCAGCAGAAAAACTAGCGGGAGCTCCTACAGTGAGCAGTACTTC
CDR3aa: CASRKTSGSSYSEQYF

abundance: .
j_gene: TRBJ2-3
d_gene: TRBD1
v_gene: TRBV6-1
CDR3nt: TGTGCCAGCAGTAGGACAGGGGATAACACAGATACGCAGTATTTT
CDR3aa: CASSRTGDNTDTQYF

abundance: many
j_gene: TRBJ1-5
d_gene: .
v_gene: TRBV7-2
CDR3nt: TGTGCCAGCAGCTCAATGGGTGGGGAAGATCAGCCCCAGCATTTT
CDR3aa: CASSSMGGEDQPQHF

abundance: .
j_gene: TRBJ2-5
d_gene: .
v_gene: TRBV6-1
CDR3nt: TGTGCCAGCAGTGCGGACTCACAAGAGACCCAGTACTTC
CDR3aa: CASSADSQETQYF

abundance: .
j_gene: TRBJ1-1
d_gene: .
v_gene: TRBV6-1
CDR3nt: TGTGCCAGCAGTCTCAGGGTTGAAACTGAAGCTTTCTTT
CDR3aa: CASSLRVETEAFF